The sequence of this T cell receptor (beta chain) was determined in a study of cytomegalovirus exposure and HLA in healthy donors. Study-level results: Presence/absence analyses assumed roughly uniform sequencing depth across donors.

The PCR had 60 Vbeta and 13 Jbeta primers. The protocol was immunoSEQ multiplex PCR, while the TCRdb copy is restricted to in-frame clones and leaves out a portion. Altogether some 200,000 clones are present, 70% to 80% being singletons, with the ten largest covering about a sixth. V dropped 1 base and J dropped 4 bases, with 7 bases sitting between them. CDR1 is SGHAT, CDR2 FQDESV, per germline (reference sequence). This CDR3 is built from 13 residues. In regard to this clone: Its target is not known.

The chain joins TRBV11-1 to TRBJ2-5; no clear D. This clonotype was sampled from a man between 35 and 55 years old in good health and CMV-seronegative. Sequencing input: PBMCs. The CDR3 DNA reads as TGTGCCAGCAGCTTAGGTAATCGAGAGACCCAGTACTTC. The encoded protein is CASSLGNRETQYF.